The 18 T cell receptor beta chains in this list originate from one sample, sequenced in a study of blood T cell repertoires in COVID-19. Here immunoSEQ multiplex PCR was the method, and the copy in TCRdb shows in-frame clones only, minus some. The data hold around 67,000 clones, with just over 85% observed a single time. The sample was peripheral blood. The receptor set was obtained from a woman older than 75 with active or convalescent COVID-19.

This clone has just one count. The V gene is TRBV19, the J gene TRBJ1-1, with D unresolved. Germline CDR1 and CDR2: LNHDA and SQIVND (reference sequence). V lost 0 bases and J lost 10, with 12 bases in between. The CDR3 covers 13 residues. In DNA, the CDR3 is TGTGCCAGTAGTATAGAATCCCTAGATGGAGCTTTCTTT. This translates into CASSIESLDGAFF.

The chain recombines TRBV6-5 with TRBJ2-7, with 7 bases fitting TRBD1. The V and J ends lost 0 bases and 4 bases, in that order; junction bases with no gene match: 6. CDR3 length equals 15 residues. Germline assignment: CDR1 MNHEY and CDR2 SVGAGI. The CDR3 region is CASSYSTGTAYEQYF. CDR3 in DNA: TGTGCCAGCAGTTACTCTACCGGGACAGCGTACGAGCAGTACTTC.

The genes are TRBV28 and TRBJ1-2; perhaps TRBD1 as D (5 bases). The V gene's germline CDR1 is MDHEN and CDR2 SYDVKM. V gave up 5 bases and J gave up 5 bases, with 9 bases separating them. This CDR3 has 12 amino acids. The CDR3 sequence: CASSLGVYGYTF. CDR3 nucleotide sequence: TGTGCCAGCAGTCTAGGGGTTTATGGCTACACCTTC.

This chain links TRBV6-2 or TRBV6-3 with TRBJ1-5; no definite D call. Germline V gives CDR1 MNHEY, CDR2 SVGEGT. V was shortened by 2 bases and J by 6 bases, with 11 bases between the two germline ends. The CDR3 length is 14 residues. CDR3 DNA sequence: TGTGCCAGCAGTTACCCCAGTTTTCTTCAGCCCCAGCATTTT. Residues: CASSYPSFLQPQHF.

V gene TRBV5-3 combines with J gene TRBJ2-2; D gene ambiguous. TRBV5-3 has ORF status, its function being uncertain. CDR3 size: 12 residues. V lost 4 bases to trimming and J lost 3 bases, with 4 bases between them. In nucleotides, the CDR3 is TGTGCCAGAAGCCCCGACACCGGGGAGCTGTTTTTT. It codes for CARSPDTGELFF.

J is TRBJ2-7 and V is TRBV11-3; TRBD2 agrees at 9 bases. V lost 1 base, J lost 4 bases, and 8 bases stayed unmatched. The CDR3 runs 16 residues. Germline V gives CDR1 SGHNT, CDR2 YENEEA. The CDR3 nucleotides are TGTGCCAGCAGCTTAGTTTCTAGCGGGAAGTGGTACGAGCAGTACTTC. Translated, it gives CASSLVSSGKWYEQYF.

In DNA form, the CDR3 reads TGCGCCAGCAGCTTAGGACCGGGACAGGGGGTGCTCAATGAGCAGTTCTTC. This codes for CASSLGPGQGVLNEQFF. V gene TRBV5-1 combines with J gene TRBJ2-1, with 11 bases identical to TRBD1. The CDR3 loop spans 17 amino acids. Germline-derived CDR1 and CDR2 are SGHRS and YFSETQ. The V segment lost 2 bases and the J segment 6 bases; nucleotides outside the gene matches: 10.

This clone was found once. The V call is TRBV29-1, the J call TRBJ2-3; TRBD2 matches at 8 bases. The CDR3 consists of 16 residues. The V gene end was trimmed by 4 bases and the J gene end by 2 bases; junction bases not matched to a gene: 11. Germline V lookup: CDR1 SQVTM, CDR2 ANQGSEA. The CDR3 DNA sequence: TGCAGCGTTGGACCCGAAATAGCGGGGCACACAGATACGCAGTATTTT. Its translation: CSVGPEIAGHTDTQYF.

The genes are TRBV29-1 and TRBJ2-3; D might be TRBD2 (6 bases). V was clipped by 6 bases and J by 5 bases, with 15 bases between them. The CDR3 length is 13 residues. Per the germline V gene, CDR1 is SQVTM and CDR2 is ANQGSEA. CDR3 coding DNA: TGCAGCGTCTCCCGGGACTTTCTAGATACGCAGTATTTT. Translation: CSVSRDFLDTQYF.

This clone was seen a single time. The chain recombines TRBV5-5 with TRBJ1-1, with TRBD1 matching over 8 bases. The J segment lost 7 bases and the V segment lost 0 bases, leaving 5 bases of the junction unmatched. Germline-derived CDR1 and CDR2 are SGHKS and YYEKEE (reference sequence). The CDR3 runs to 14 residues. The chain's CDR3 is CASSLDGQGFEAFF. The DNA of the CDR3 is TGTGCCAGCAGCTTGGACGGACAGGGCTTTGAAGCTTTCTTT.

The CDR3 DNA follows: TGTGCCGCAGGTCTCGGAGGAAACTACGAGCAGTACTTC. This encodes CAAGLGGNYEQYF. The V and J genes are TRBV19 and TRBJ2-7, with a tentative D call TRBD2 (5 bases). The CDR3 loop spans 13 amino acids. V was cut by 11 bases and J by 3 bases, with 17 bases left in between. The germline V gene encodes CDR1 LNHDA and CDR2 SQIVND (reference sequence).

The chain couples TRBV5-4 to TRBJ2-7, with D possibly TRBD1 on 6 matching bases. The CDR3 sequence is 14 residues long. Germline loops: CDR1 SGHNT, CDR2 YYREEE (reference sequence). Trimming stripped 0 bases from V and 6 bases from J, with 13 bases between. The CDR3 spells CASSLGEGVVEQYF. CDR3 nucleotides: TGTGCCAGCAGCTTGGGAGAGGGGGTTGTCGAGCAGTACTTC.

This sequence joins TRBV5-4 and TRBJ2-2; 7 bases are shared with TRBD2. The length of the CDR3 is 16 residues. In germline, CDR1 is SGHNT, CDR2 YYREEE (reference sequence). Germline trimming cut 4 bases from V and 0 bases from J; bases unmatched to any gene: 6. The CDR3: CASSPGGLANTGELFF. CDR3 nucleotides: TGTGCCAGCAGCCCTGGCGGACTAGCGAACACCGGGGAGCTGTTTTTT.

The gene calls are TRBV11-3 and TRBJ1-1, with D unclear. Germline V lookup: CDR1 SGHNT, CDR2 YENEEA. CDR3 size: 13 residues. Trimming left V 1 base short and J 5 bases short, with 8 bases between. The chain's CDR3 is CASSLGALTEAFF. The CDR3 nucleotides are TGTGCCAGCAGCTTAGGGGCCCTAACTGAAGCTTTCTTT.

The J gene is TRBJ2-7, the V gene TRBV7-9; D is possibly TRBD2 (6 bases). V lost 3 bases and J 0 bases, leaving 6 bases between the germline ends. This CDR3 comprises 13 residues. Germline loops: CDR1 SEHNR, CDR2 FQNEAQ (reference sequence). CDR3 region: CASSFGGSYEQYF. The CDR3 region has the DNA TGTGCCAGCAGCTTCGGGGGCTCCTACGAGCAGTACTTC.

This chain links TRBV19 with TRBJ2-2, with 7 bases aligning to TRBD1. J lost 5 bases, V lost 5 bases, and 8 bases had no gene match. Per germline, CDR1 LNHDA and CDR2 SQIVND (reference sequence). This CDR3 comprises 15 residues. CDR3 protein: CASSPRDRRTGELFF. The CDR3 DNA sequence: TGTGCCAGTAGTCCCCGGGACAGAAGAACCGGGGAGCTGTTTTTT.

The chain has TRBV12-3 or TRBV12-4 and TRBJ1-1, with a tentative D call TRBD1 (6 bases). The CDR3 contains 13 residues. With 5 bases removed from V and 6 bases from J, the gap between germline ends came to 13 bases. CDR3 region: CASSPQGMAEAFF. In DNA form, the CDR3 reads TGTGCCAGCAGTCCTCAGGGGATGGCTGAAGCTTTCTTT.

DNA of the CDR3: TGTGCCACCAGCGCAGGCCAGGGGAATACGCAGTATTTT. This sequence encodes CATSAGQGNTQYF. The chain couples TRBV15 to TRBJ2-3, with D possibly TRBD1 on 6 matching bases. The CDR3 covers 13 residues. V was clipped by 5 bases and J by 7 bases, with 13 bases between them. CDR1 LNHNV and CDR2 YYDKDF come from the germline V gene (reference sequence).